These 3 T cell receptor beta chains came from one sample sequenced in a study of T-cell memory formation after mild COVID-19. Each CDR3 protein gets one entry after TCRdb re-called the 5' RACE reads with MiXCR. The table records about 240,000 distinct CDR3 sequences, 8% to 9.5% of them present only once. Sequenced sample: PBMCs or a T cell subset sorted from them (not recorded which). These receptor sequences come from a man aged 18 to 29 who had mild COVID-19 (a few samples of this study predate the infection). Cell type and time point are not known.

The table lists this clonotype with a few counts. The CDR3 nucleotides are TGTGCCAGCAGCGTCCTCAGTGGGGGCGAACTGTTTTTT. This sequence encodes CASSVLSGGELFF. The J gene is TRBJ1-4, the V gene TRBV7-6; a weak D match, TRBD1 (6 bases). Germline-derived CDR1 and CDR2 are SGHVS and FNYEAQ. The CDR3 sequence is 13 residues long. V gave up 5 bases and J gave up 12 bases, with 16 bases separating them. Filled out from reference TRBV7-6 and TRBJ1-4, the complete variable domain reads GAGVSQSPRYKVTKRGQDVALRCDPISGHVSLYWYRQALGQGPEFLTYFNYEAQQDKSGLPNDRFSAERPEGSISTLTIQRTEQRDSAMYRCASSVLSGGELFFGSGTQLSVL.

The rearrangement links TRBV15 to TRBJ2-1; 7 nucleotides align to TRBD2. The CDR3 runs 16 residues. Germline lookup yields CDR1 LNHNV and CDR2 YYDKDF (reference sequence). J was trimmed by 3 bases and V by 0 bases; bases with no gene match: 5. The CDR3, as DNA: TGTGCCACCAGCAGAGATGTAATAGCGGGCTACAATGAGCAGTTCTTC. Protein sequence: CATSRDVIAGYNEQFF.

This clonotype was picked up a small number of times. This chain links TRBV4-1 with TRBJ2-3; TRBD2 agrees at 9 bases. After removal of 5 bases from V and 2 bases from J, the junction contained 20 bases not matched to a gene. Germline V gene sequence: CDR1 MGHRA, CDR2 YSYEKL. The CDR3 covers 20 residues. Here the CDR3 DNA reads TGCGCCAGCAGCGTCGACCCATCGCGGGGGGGGTCCTCCTACACAGATACGCAGTATTTT. Amino acids: CASSVDPSRGGSSYTDTQYF.